The entry that follows covers one T cell receptor beta chain sequence. Its antigen is unknown. Germline CDR1 reads SNHLY; CDR2 reads FYNNEI. Trimming took 2 bases from V and 9 from J, leaving 7 bases between them. The CDR3 length is 12 residues. Generated by immunoSEQ multiplex PCR, the TCRdb table keeps only in-frame clones and is missing some. Of around 120,000 clones listed, under 90% are singletons. The sample comes from a study of T cell responses to AZD1222 COVID-19 vaccine. General study results and limits: Of the AZD1222 recipients, only six or seven were seropositive at baseline. White British people made up most donors, females outnumbered males, and clonal diversity was possibly underestimated.

The chain employs TRBV2 and TRBJ2-2; D not certain. This clonotype was obtained from an adult in good health. The sequencing here drew on peripheral blood, taken on day 0 of AZD1222 vaccination. Here the CDR3 reads CASSEPPRELFF. CDR3 DNA sequence: TGTGCCAGCAGTGAACCCCCCAGGGAGCTGTTTTTT.